This TCR beta chain was sequenced for a study of blood T cell repertoires in COVID-19. Whole-study context: Some COVID-19 samples were acute and others convalescent; all came from the United States, Italy and Spain. PBMCs, B-cell-depleted T cells, or T cells provided the cDNA or gDNA that made up the material.

The CDR3 loop spans 14 amino acids. Between the trimmed V and J ends, which lost 3 bases and 0 bases, there was a span of 8 bases. Germline lookup yields CDR1 LGHDT and CDR2 YNNKEL (reference sequence). Original handling: Estimates of nucleated cell counts were drawn from the amplification of reference gene primers. Libraries were prepared by immunoSEQ multiplex PCR; TCRdb keeps only in-frame clonotypes and omits some of them. V and J calls and clone size follow that table, whereas D and trimming were derived from the DNA. The data hold 100,000 to 150,000 clones, with roughly 83% observed a single time.

The chain has TRBV3-1 (or the pseudogene TRBV3-2) and TRBJ1-1; D unresolved. The sequence was obtained from a woman aged 50 to 60 with acute or convalescent COVID-19. Sequenced: peripheral blood. In DNA, the CDR3 is TGTGCCAGCAGCCACGGACTCATGAACACTGAAGCTTTCTTT. It yields the protein CASSHGLMNTEAFF.